Presented here are 10 T cell receptor beta chains from one specimen sequenced in a study of cytotoxic CD8 clonotypes in ibrutinib-treated CLL. Generated by immunoSEQ multiplex PCR, the TCRdb table keeps only in-frame clones and is missing some. The sample lists around 140,000 clones; roughly 80% were seen once. The source material was PBMCs, sampled after 12 months of ibrutinib treatment. These receptors all come from a human donor with chronic lymphocytic leukemia.

The chain employs TRBV7-8 and TRBJ2-7, with TRBD2 identical over 10 bases. The ends lost 8 bases at V and 3 bases at J; junction bases unmatched: 7. Germline-derived CDR1 and CDR2 are SGHVS and FQNEAQ. The CDR3 covers 14 residues. CDR3 protein: CASGASGGLYEQYF. The CDR3 DNA is TGTGCCAGCGGAGCTAGCGGGGGCCTCTACGAGCAGTACTTC.

The rearrangement uses TRBV6-1 and TRBJ1-4, with a tentative D call TRBD1 (5 bases). V was pared by 4 bases and J by 5 bases, with 17 bases between. Germline CDR1 reads MNHNS; CDR2 reads SASEGT. This CDR3 is 16 amino acids long. The CDR3 reads CASSGLGTLLNEKLFF. The CDR3 bases are TGTGCCAGCAGTGGACTCGGGACTCTCCTCAATGAAAAACTGTTTTTT.

This chain links TRBV30 with TRBJ1-6, with D unresolved. CDR1 is GTSNPN and CDR2 is SVGIG in the germline V gene (reference sequence). The ends were cut back, 3 bases at V and 2 bases at J, with 11 bases in the middle. The CDR3 runs to 15 residues. CDR3: CAWSLAGTYNSPLHF. CDR3 nucleotides: TGTGCCTGGAGCCTTGCAGGCACCTATAATTCACCCCTCCACTTT. Full variable domain (rest looked up from reference TRBV30 and TRBJ1-6): SQTIHQWPATLVQPVGSPLSLECTVEGTSNPNLYWYRQAAGRGLQLLFYSVGIGQISSEVPQNLSASRPQDRQFILSSKKLLLSDSGFYLCAWSLAGTYNSPLHFGNGTRLTVT.

This clone has just a few counts. The rearrangement uses TRBV27 and TRBJ1-6; perhaps TRBD1 as D (6 bases). CDR1 and CDR2 (germline): MNHEY, SMNVEV (reference sequence). Trimming pared 4 bases from V and 7 bases from J, leaving 11 bases between. The CDR3 has 14 residues. The CDR3 sequence is CASSSYGQNSPLHF. The CDR3 DNA sequence: TGTGCCAGCAGTTCCTACGGACAGAATTCACCCCTCCACTTT.

V usage is TRBV27 and J usage is TRBJ2-1, with 9 bases matching TRBD2. CDR1 and CDR2 (germline): MNHEY, SMNVEV (reference sequence). There are 15 residues in the CDR3. V trimming: 2 bases; J trimming: 9 bases; junction bases outside the gene matches: 8. CDR3 bases: TGTGCCAGCAGTTTAATAGGGACTAGCTCGATTGAGCAGTTCTTC. It encodes CASSLIGTSSIEQFF.

V usage is TRBV9 and J usage is TRBJ1-2, with TRBD1 as a possible D gene (5 bases). Deletions cut 0 bases from V and 0 bases from J, with 12 bases between. The germline gives CDR1 SGDLS, CDR2 YYNGEE. The CDR3 length is 16 residues. The DNA for the CDR3 is TGTGCCAGCAGCGTAGATCCGGGAGGGGCTAACTATGGCTACACCTTC. Its protein product is CASSVDPGGANYGYTF.

This clone came up a few times. The CDR3 sequence: CASGGLAGLSYEQYF. CDR3 nucleotides: TGCGCCAGCGGGGGACTAGCGGGACTCTCCTACGAGCAGTACTTC. The V call is TRBV10-2, the J call TRBJ2-7; TRBD2 aligns across 13 bases. CDR1 and CDR2 from the germline V gene are WSHSY and SAAADI. The J segment lost 0 bases and the V segment lost 8 bases, leaving 4 bases of the junction unmatched. The CDR3 loop spans 15 amino acids.

This sequence joins TRBV5-1 and TRBJ1-4; D might be TRBD1 (6 bases). The ends were cut back, 5 bases at V and 2 bases at J, with 13 bases in the middle. The CDR3 has 15 amino acids. CDR1 and CDR2 from the germline V gene are SGHRS and YFSETQ. The CDR3 loop is CASRLGGATNEKLFF. Here the CDR3 DNA reads TGCGCCAGCAGGTTAGGGGGAGCGACTAATGAAAAACTGTTTTTT.

The chain carries TRBV27 and TRBJ2-1; D might be TRBD2 (6 bases). Germline assignment: CDR1 MNHEY and CDR2 SMNVEV (reference sequence). The germline V and J ends were trimmed by 9 bases and 10 bases, with 13 bases remaining between them. The CDR3 length is 11 residues. This chain's CDR3 is CASYSGVEQFF. The CDR3 DNA sequence: TGTGCCAGTTATTCGGGGGTAGAGCAGTTCTTC.

This clone was counted between two and nine times. V and J are TRBV7-8 and TRBJ2-1; TRBD2 matches 8 bases. The CDR3 runs 11 residues. CDR1 and CDR2 (germline): SGHVS, FQNEAQ. V was pared by 4 bases and J by 15 bases, with 5 bases of the junction left unmatched. The CDR3 DNA is TGTGCCAGCAGCTCGGGGGGGAGCACGTTCTTC. It is translated as CASSSGGSTFF.